This TCR beta chain was sequenced during a study of neurological immune-mediated disorders. TCRdb independently ran MiXCR on the 5' RACE reads; one entry per CDR3 protein. The sample lists 60,000 to 85,000 distinct CDR3 sequences; 4.5% to 6% were seen once. This clonotype was picked up many times. The CDR3 covers 15 residues. CDR1 is SGHAT and CDR2 is FQNNGV in the germline V gene. Trimming removed 7 bases from V and 7 bases from J; junction bases left unmatched: 11. This sequence was found in a woman aged 70-85 years with multiple sclerosis. The chain combines TRBV11-2 with TRBJ2-5, with 11 positions matching TRBD2. Sequenced input: PBMCs. CDR3 sequence: CASNRLAGTQGTQYF. CDR3 DNA sequence: TGTGCCAGCAACAGACTAGCGGGAACCCAGGGGACCCAGTACTTC.